This entry features one T cell receptor (beta chain) sequence. Its target is unknown. This sample stems from a study of cytomegalovirus exposure and HLA in healthy donors. Whole-study findings and limits: An assumption of roughly uniform sequencing depth across donors underlay the presence/absence analyses.

Among the donors, all were healthy bone marrow donors. CDR3 length: 13 residues. Deletions cut 1 base from V and 0 bases from J, with 3 bases between. Per the germline V gene, CDR1 is SGHRS and CDR2 is YFSETQ. The PCR used 60 Vbeta and 13 Jbeta primers. Assay: immunoSEQ multiplex PCR; the TCRdb copy retains only in-frame clones and omits some. The table has under 200,000 clones, 70% to 90% seen once. The sequence derives from a man aged 25 to 40 in good health and CMV-seropositive. Sequenced input: PBMCs. The chain combines TRBV5-1 with TRBJ2-3; D is uncertain. This CDR3 is CASSLTSTDTQYF. CDR3 coding DNA: TGCGCCAGCAGCTTGACTAGCACAGATACGCAGTATTTT.